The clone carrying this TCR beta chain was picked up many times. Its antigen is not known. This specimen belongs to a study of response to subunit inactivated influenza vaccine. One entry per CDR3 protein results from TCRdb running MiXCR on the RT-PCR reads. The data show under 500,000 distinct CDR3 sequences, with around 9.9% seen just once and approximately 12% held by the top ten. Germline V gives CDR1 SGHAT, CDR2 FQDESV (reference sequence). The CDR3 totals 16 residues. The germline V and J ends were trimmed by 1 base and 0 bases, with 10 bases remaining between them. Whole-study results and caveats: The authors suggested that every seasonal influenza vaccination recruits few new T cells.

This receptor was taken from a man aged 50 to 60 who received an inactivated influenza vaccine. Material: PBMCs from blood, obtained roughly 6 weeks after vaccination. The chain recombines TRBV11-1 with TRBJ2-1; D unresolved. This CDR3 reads CASSLVPTGSYNEQFF. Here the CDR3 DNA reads TGTGCCAGCAGCTTAGTTCCGACTGGCTCCTACAATGAGCAGTTCTTC.